These 15 T cell receptor beta chains share one sample of origin, sequenced in a study of long-term antiretroviral therapy in people with HIV. Sequencing relied on immunoSEQ assay v3.0, run at survey level. Produced via immunoSEQ multiplex PCR; TCRdb's table is partial and in-frame only. The sample comprises under 20,000 clones, 60% to 80% of which are singletons, and roughly 14% rests with the top ten. The material sequenced was unsorted PBMCs, taken 1.5 years before starting antiretroviral therapy. Receptor source: a woman between 50 and 59 years old with HIV.

This chain joins TRBV30 and TRBJ1-5, with D perhaps TRBD1 (6 bases). The germline V gene has CDR1 GTSNPN and CDR2 SVGIG (reference sequence). The CDR3 length is 14 residues. V lost 5 bases and J 2 bases, leaving 13 bases between the germline ends. CDR3 residues: CAWGGRGRNQPQHF. CDR3 in DNA: TGTGCCTGGGGGGGACGGGGGCGCAATCAGCCCCAGCATTTT.

The chain uses TRBV4-1 and TRBJ2-5, with 9 positions matching TRBD1. Germline CDR1 and CDR2: MGHRA and YSYEKL. The CDR3 covers 14 residues. The V and J ends lost 1 base and 4 bases, in that order; junction bases with no gene match: 1. CDR3 amino acids: CASSQGTGVETQYF. DNA of the CDR3: TGCGCCAGCAGCCAAGGGACAGGGGTAGAGACCCAGTACTTC.

V gene TRBV30 combines with J gene TRBJ1-1, with D tentatively TRBD1 (5 bases). Trimming removed 1 base at V and 4 bases at J, with 16 bases between. From germline, CDR1 is GTSNPN and CDR2 SVGIG (reference sequence). The CDR3 spans 15 residues. Written as DNA, the CDR3 is TGTGCCTGGAGTGCCCGCGACAGATGGGGCACTGAAGCTTTCTTT. Protein product: CAWSARDRWGTEAFF. Supplemented by reference TRBV30 and TRBJ1-1, the full variable domain reads SQTIHQWPATLVQPVGSPLSLECTVEGTSNPNLYWYRQAAGRGLQLLFYSVGIGQISSEVPQNLSASRPQDRQFILSSKKLLLSDSGFYLCAWSARDRWGTEAFFGQGTRLTVV.

The rearrangement links TRBV5-6 to TRBJ2-5; either TRBD1 or TRBD2 may supply D (5 bases each). The V and J ends lost 3 bases and 2 bases respectively, with 17 bases between them. Germline V lookup: CDR1 SGHDT, CDR2 YYEEEE. The CDR3 contains 16 residues. The CDR3 nucleotides read TGTGCCAGCAGCTCCCGGGACCTCGAACCGCAAGAGACCCAGTACTTC. This gives the protein CASSSRDLEPQETQYF.

V is TRBV5-5 and J is TRBJ1-2, with D perhaps matching TRBD1 (5 bases). The CDR3 consists of 13 residues. With 1 base removed from V and 3 bases from J, the gap between germline ends came to 7 bases. From germline, CDR1 is SGHKS and CDR2 YYEKEE (reference sequence). CDR3 nucleotides: TGTGCCAGCAGCTTGACGGGGGACTATGGCTACACCTTC. This translates into CASSLTGDYGYTF. The full variable domain, rest sourced from reference TRBV5-5 and TRBJ1-2, is DAGVTQSPTHLIKTRGQQVTLRCSPISGHKSVSWYQQVLGQGPQFIFQYYEKEERGRGNFPDRFSARQFPNYSSELNVNALLLGDSALYLCASSLTGDYGYTFGSGTRLTVV.

The chain couples TRBV7-9 to TRBJ1-1; possibly TRBD1 for D (6 bases). Germline V gives CDR1 SEHNR, CDR2 FQNEAQ (reference sequence). The CDR3 sequence is 16 residues long. V dropped 1 base and J dropped 1 base, with 13 bases sitting between them. CDR3 nucleotide sequence: TGTGCCAGCAGCTTAGGTCTCTCGGGGGCGAACACTGAAGCTTTCTTT. It codes for CASSLGLSGANTEAFF.

The DNA for the CDR3 is TGTGCCAGCAGCTTAGCCCTCGACAGGACTGAAGCTTTCTTT. This codes for CASSLALDRTEAFF. The chain employs TRBV13 and TRBJ1-1; a possible D gene is TRBD1 (6 bases). Germline assignment: CDR1 PRHDT and CDR2 FYEKMQ (reference sequence). Trimming cost V 1 base and J 5 bases, with 11 bases left between them. The CDR3 is made up of 14 amino acids.

The chain joins TRBV27 to TRBJ1-6; D is unresolved. Germline assignment: CDR1 MNHEY and CDR2 SMNVEV (reference sequence). The V and J ends lost 5 bases and 4 bases respectively, with 9 bases between them. The CDR3 loop spans 14 amino acids. The CDR3 DNA reads as TGTGCCAGCAGTCTGACACTTTATAATTCACCCCTCCACTTT. Its protein is CASSLTLYNSPLHF.

The chain carries TRBV19 and TRBJ2-5; either TRBD1 or TRBD2 may supply D (5 bases each). This CDR3 has 15 residues. Germline V CDR1 and CDR2: LNHDA, SQIVND (reference sequence). Trimming pared 3 bases from V and 1 base from J, leaving 12 bases between. CDR3 sequence reads: CASSIGAGSQETQYF. The CDR3 bases are TGTGCCAGTAGTATCGGGGCAGGGTCCCAAGAGACCCAGTACTTC. Full variable domain (outside the CDR3, taken from reference TRBV19 and TRBJ2-5): DGGITQSPKYLFRKEGQNVTLSCEQNLNHDAMYWYRQDPGQGLRLIYYSQIVNDFQKGDIAEGYSVSREKKESFPLTVTSAQKNPTAFYLCASSIGAGSQETQYFGPGTRLLVL.

The chain employs TRBV10-1 and TRBJ1-6, with TRBD1 as a possible D gene (6 bases). The CDR3 contains 13 residues. V was cut by 7 bases and J by 6 bases, with 10 bases left in between. The V gene's germline CDR1 is WNHNN and CDR2 SYGVQD (reference sequence). The CDR3: CASNREANSPLHF. CDR3 sequence (DNA): TGCGCCAGCAACAGGGAGGCTAATTCACCCCTCCACTTT.

By share of the sample, this clone is medium-sized. The rearrangement links TRBV19 to TRBJ2-7, with D perhaps TRBD2 (6 bases). The V gene lost 0 bases and the J gene lost 5 bases, with 11 bases spanning the gap. CDR3 length: 14 residues. CDR1 is LNHDA and CDR2 is SQIVND in the germline V gene (reference sequence). This CDR3 is CASSIDGGPNEQYF. In DNA, the CDR3 is TGTGCCAGTAGTATAGATGGAGGGCCCAACGAGCAGTACTTC.

This chain links TRBV10-3 with TRBJ1-2; 8 positions agree with TRBD1. The CDR3 sequence is 14 residues long. The V gene's germline CDR1 is ENHRY and CDR2 SYGVKD. V lost 6 bases to trimming and J lost 8 bases; unmatched junction nucleotides: 11. The CDR3 DNA reads as TGTGCCATCAGCGCAACAGGGGGATCGGTAGGCTACACCTTC. Its protein product is CAISATGGSVGYTF.

The chain is built from TRBV7-2 and TRBJ1-5; D possibly corresponds to TRBD1 (5 bases). The germline V gene encodes CDR1 SGHTA and CDR2 FQGNSA. This CDR3 spans 14 amino acids. Trimming took off 3 bases at V and 5 bases at J, with 11 bases between the two ends. CDR3 protein: CASSFHTGDQPQHF. Here the CDR3 DNA reads TGTGCCAGCAGCTTCCACACGGGGGATCAGCCCCAGCATTTT.

V usage is TRBV7-8 and J usage is TRBJ2-5; D is uncertain. This CDR3 contains 14 residues. Trimming took 5 bases from V and 5 from J, leaving 15 bases between them. Germline CDR1 is SGHVS and CDR2 is FQNEAQ. For the CDR3, the DNA is TGTGCCAGCAGCCCTCCAGTAGACCCCGAGACCCAGTACTTC. Protein sequence: CASSPPVDPETQYF.

The chain links TRBV5-1 to TRBJ2-3; D unresolved. Trimming removed 4 bases at V and 0 bases at J, with 6 bases between. The germline gives CDR1 SGHRS, CDR2 YFSETQ. CDR3 length equals 13 residues. CDR3 region: CASSSLSTDTQYF. CDR3 sequence (DNA): TGCGCCAGCAGCAGTCTTAGCACAGATACGCAGTATTTT.